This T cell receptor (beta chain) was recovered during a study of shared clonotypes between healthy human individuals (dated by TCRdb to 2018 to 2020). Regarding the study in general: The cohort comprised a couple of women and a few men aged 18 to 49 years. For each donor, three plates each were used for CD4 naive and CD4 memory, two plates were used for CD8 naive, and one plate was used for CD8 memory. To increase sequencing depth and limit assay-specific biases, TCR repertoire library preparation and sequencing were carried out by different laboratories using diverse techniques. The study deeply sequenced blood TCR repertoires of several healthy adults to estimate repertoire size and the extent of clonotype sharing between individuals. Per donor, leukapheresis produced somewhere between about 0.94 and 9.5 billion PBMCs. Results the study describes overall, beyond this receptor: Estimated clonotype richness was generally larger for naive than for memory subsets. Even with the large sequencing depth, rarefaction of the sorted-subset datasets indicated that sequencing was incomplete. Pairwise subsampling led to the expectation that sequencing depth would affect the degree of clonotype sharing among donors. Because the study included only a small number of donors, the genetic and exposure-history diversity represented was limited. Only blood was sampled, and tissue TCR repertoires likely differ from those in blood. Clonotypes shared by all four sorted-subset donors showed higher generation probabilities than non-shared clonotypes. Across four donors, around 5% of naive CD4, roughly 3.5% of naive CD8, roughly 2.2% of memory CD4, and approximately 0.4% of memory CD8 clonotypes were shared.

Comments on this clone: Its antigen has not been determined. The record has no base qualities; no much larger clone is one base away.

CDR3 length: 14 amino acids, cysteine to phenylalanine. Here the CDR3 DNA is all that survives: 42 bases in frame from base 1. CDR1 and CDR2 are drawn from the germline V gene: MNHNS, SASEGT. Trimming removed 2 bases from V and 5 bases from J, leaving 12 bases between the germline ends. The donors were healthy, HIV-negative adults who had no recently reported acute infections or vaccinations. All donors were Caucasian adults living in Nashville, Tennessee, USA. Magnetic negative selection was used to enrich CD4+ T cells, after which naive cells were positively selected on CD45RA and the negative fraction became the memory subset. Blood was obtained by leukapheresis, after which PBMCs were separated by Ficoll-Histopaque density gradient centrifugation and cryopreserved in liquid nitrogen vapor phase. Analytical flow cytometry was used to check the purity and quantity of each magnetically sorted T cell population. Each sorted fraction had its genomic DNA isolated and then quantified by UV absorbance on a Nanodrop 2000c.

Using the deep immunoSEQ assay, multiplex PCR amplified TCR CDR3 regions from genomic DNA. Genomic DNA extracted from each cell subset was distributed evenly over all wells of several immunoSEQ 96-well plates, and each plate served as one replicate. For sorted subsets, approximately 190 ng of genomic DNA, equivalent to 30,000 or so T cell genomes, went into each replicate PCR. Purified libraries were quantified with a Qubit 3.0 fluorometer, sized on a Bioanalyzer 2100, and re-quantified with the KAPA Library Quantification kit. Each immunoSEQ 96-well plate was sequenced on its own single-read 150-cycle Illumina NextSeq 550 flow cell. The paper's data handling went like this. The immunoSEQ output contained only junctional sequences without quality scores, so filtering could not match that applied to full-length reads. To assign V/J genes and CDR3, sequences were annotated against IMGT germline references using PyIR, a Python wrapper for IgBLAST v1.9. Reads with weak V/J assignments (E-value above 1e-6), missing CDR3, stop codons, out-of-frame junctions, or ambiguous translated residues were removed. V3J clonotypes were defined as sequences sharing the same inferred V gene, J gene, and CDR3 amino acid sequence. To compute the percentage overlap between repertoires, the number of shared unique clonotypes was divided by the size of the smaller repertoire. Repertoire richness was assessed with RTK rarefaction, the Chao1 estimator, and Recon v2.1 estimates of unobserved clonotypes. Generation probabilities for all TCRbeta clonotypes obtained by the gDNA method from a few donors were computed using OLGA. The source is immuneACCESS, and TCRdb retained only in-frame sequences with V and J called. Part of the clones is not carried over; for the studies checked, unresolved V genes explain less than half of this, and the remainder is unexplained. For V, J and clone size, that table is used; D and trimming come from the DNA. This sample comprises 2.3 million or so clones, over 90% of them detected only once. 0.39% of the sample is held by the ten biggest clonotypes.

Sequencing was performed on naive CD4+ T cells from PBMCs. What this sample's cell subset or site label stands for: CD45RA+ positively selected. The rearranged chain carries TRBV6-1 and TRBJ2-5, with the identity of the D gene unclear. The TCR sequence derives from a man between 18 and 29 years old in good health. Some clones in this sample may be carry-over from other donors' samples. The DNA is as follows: TGTGCCAGCAGTGAACAGCCTCGGAGTGAGACCCAGTACTTC. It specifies CASSEQPRSETQYF.